Presented here are 11 T cell receptor beta chains from one specimen sequenced in a study of blood T cells in healthy people across ages. Together with a sample-barcoded 5' primer, a J-beta primer mix was included in a second PCR lasting about 7 to 11 cycles. TCRdb independently ran MiXCR on the 5' RACE reads; one entry per CDR3 protein. The sample carries about 1.4 million distinct CDR3 sequences, 59% recorded once. Sequenced input: blood. These receptor sequences come from a man between 18 and 29 years old in good health.

This clonotype was recorded once. V gene TRBV4-1 combines with J gene TRBJ2-3; 10 bases agree with TRBD1. The germline V gene encodes CDR1 MGHRA and CDR2 YSYEKL. The CDR3 runs 15 residues. J was trimmed by 6 bases and V by 3 bases; bases with no gene match: 6. The CDR3 bases are TGCGCCAGCAGCCAGGGGACAGGGGCCGGCGATACGCAGTATTTT. This gives the protein CASSQGTGAGDTQYF.

V and J are TRBV25-1 and TRBJ1-1; D remains ambiguous. This CDR3 has 15 amino acids. Trimming took 1 base from V and 0 from J, leaving 9 bases between them. Looked up from germline, CDR1 is MGHDK and CDR2 is SYGVNS. CDR3 sequence reads: CASSELVGMNTEAFF. In nucleotides, the CDR3 is TGTGCCAGCAGTGAATTGGTGGGAATGAACACTGAAGCTTTCTTT.

The V call is TRBV6-2 or TRBV6-3, the J call TRBJ2-7; the D is unclear. This CDR3 contains 12 residues. V was pared by 1 base and J by 6 bases, with 7 bases between. The germline V gene encodes CDR1 MNHEY and CDR2 SVGEGT. CDR3 DNA: TGTGCCAGCAGTTACTGGCCTAGCGAGCAGTACTTC. The encoded protein is CASSYWPSEQYF.

This chain connects TRBV4-2 to TRBJ2-1; D is undetermined. The CDR3 has 12 amino acids. Trimming shortened V by 2 bases and J by 8 bases, and 7 bases separated the two germline ends. CDR1 and CDR2 (germline): LGHNA, YNFKEQ. The CDR3 is CASSQQAYEQFF. CDR3 DNA sequence: TGTGCCAGCAGCCAACAAGCGTATGAGCAGTTCTTC.

The V and J genes are TRBV24-1 and TRBJ2-7; 9 nucleotides line up with TRBD1. CDR1 and CDR2 (germline): KGHDR, SFDVKD. This CDR3 contains 15 residues. With 4 bases clipped from V and 2 bases from J, the junction kept 5 bases outside the gene matches. In DNA, the CDR3 is TGTGCCACCAGTGACCGAGACAGGGGGACCTACGAGCAGTACTTC. It specifies CATSDRDRGTYEQYF.

In this sample, this clonotype turned up a few times. V and J are TRBV29-1 and TRBJ1-2; the D is unclear. Trimming took off 2 bases at V and 5 bases at J, with 9 bases between the two ends. The germline CDR1 and CDR2 sequences are SQVTM and ANQGSEA. This CDR3 comprises 12 residues. The CDR3 DNA sequence: TGCAGCGTTGAAACAGCGCCGTATGGCTACACCTTC. Its translation is CSVETAPYGYTF.

The rearrangement uses TRBV20-1 and TRBJ2-1; D may match TRBD1 or TRBD2 (5 bases each). V was pared by 8 bases and J by 10 bases, with 18 bases between. CDR3 length equals 12 residues. Germline CDR1 DFQATT, CDR2 SNEGSKA (reference sequence). CDR3 in amino acids: CSTPGPGVEQFF. The CDR3 coding sequence is TGCAGTACTCCGGGACCCGGCGTCGAGCAGTTCTTC.

The rearrangement links TRBV10-3 to TRBJ1-3; TRBD1 agrees at 7 bases. V dropped 5 bases and J dropped 1; count of bases not matched to a gene: 5. This CDR3 is 15 amino acids long. Germline values: CDR1 ENHRY, CDR2 SYGVKD. The CDR3, as DNA: TGTGCCATCAGTTCCGGGACAGCTTCTGGAAACACCATATATTTT. This gives the protein CAISSGTASGNTIYF.

V gene TRBV4-2 combines with J gene TRBJ2-7; 9 nucleotides match TRBD1. Germline lookup yields CDR1 LGHNA and CDR2 YNFKEQ. The J segment lost 2 bases and the V segment lost 0 bases, leaving 8 bases of the junction unmatched. The CDR3 runs to 17 residues. CDR3 bases: TGTGCCAGCAGCCAAGAGTACCGGGGACAGGGAACCTACGAGCAGTACTTC. It codes for CASSQEYRGQGTYEQYF.

The chain combines TRBV7-6 with TRBJ1-3, with D maybe TRBD1 (6 bases). The CDR3 consists of 17 residues. The V end lost 3 bases, the J end lost 0 bases, and 15 bases lay between the germline ends. CDR1 is SGHVS and CDR2 is FNYEAQ in the germline V gene. Here the CDR3 DNA reads TGTGCCAGCAGCTTCGGGGACAAGTTTATCTCTGGAAACACCATATATTTT. It specifies CASSFGDKFISGNTIYF.

This clonotype was observed a few times. The genes are TRBV10-2 and TRBJ2-5, with a weak D call TRBD2 (5 bases). Trimming pared 5 bases from V and 2 bases from J, leaving 12 bases between. This CDR3 is 14 amino acids long. Germline loops: CDR1 WSHSY, CDR2 SAAADI. The CDR3 nucleotides are TGCGCCAGCAGTAAGACTATAACTCAAGAGACCCAGTACTTC. Encoded protein: CASSKTITQETQYF.